Listed below are T cell receptor beta chains from one sample, sequenced in a study of beta chain features in type 1 diabetes. TCRdb's copy holds only in-frame clones and misses some; the assay was immunoSEQ multiplex PCR. The profile covers nearly 350,000 clones, with about a tenth appearing a single time and over 0.95% taken by the ten largest. Sequencing was done on a sample of central memory CD4+ T cells from blood. These receptors came from a man aged 25-40 years with type 1 diabetes. The CDR3 runs from the conserved cysteine through the conserved F or W. Each record gives: V gene, J gene, clone size, D gene, CDR3 DNA, CDR3 protein. A D gene is named only where the DNA matches it firmly. Clone size, where shown, is once, few, many, or a class for clones that have expanded.

TRBV6-6	TRBJ1-1	few	-	TGTGCCAGCACCCAGGGAACCACTGAAGCTTTCTTT	CASTQGTTEAFF
TRBV10-3	TRBJ2-5	few	-	TGTGCCATCAGTGAGTCGGGAGGAGAGACCCAGTACTTC	CAISESGGETQYF
TRBV6-5	TRBJ1-5	few	-	TGTGCCAGCAGCCCCATCGGGGGGGGCGGTCAGCCCCAGCATTTT	CASSPIGGGGQPQHF
TRBV5-4	TRBJ2-3	-	-	TGTGCCAGCAGCCGGGGGGCCCCCGATACGCAGTATTTT	CASSRGAPDTQYF
TRBV18	TRBJ1-2	few	-	TGTGCCAGCTCACCACCAGGGGAGGGCTACACCTTC	CASSPPGEGYTF
TRBV4-3	TRBJ2-3	few	-	TGCGCCAGCAGCCAAGACCCAGTTAGCACAGATACGCAGTATTTT	CASSQDPVSTDTQYF
TRBV5-4	TRBJ2-3	-	-	TGTGCCAGCAGCTCGGGGCAATGGAGCACAGATACGCAGTATTTT	CASSSGQWSTDTQYF
TRBV10-3	TRBJ1-2	-	TRBD1	TGTGCCATCAGTGGATTAGGGACAGGGGATGGCTACACCTTC	CAISGLGTGDGYTF
TRBV6-5	TRBJ1-1	-	-	TGTGCCAGCAGAACTGGACGCACCCGAAGGGCTTTCTTT	CASRTGRTRRAFF
TRBV9	TRBJ1-1	few	-	TGTGCCAGCAGCGTAGAAGGTTGGGACACTGAAGCTTTCTTT	CASSVEGWDTEAFF
TRBV5-1	TRBJ1-2	-	-	TGCGCCAGCAGCGAGCCAGCGGGAGGCGACTATGGCTACACCTTC	CASSEPAGGDYGYTF
TRBV27	TRBJ2-5	few	-	TGTGCCAGCAGTTTTCTTGGCTCAGAGGGCCAGTACTTC	CASSFLGSEGQYF
TRBV4-3	TRBJ1-5	-	TRBD1	TGCGCCAGCAGCCAAGGGACAGGGCGTAGCAATCAGCCCCAGCATTTT	CASSQGTGRSNQPQHF
TRBV11-2	TRBJ2-3	-	TRBD2	TGTGCCAGCAGCCTTGAGGCTAGCGGGGGGCGTGATACGCAGTATTTT	CASSLEASGGRDTQYF
TRBV7-2	TRBJ2-7	-	-	TGTGCCAGCAGCCCTACCGGGGGACGCGAGCAGTACTTC	CASSPTGGREQYF
TRBV11-3	TRBJ1-2	-	TRBD1	TGTGCCAGCAGCACGGACAGGGGGTCACATGGCTACACCTTC	CASSTDRGSHGYTF
TRBV6-5	TRBJ2-3	-	-	TGTGCCAGCAGAAATGCGGACGGCACAGATACGCAGTATTTT	CASRNADGTDTQYF
TRBV15	TRBJ1-2	-	TRBD1	TGTGCCACCAGCAGAGATCTGGCAGGGGGCGCTTATGGCTACACCTTC	CATSRDLAGGAYGYTF
TRBV29-1	TRBJ1-1	-	-	TGCAGCGTCTGGCGAAACACTGAAGCTTTCTTT	CSVWRNTEAFF
TRBV6-1	TRBJ1-5	few	-	TGTGCCAGCGGTGGAGGGATCAATCAGCCCCAGCATTTT	CASGGGINQPQHF
TRBV5-1	TRBJ2-5	-	TRBD1	TGCGCCAGCAGCTTGATGGGACAGAGCCAAGAGACCCAGTACTTC	CASSLMGQSQETQYF
TRBV28	TRBJ1-2	few	TRBD1	TGTGCCAGCAGTTTACCGGGACAGGGGAACTATGGCTACACCTTC	CASSLPGQGNYGYTF